This T cell receptor beta chain originates from a study of blood T cell repertoires in COVID-19. Looking at the study overall: From the United States, Italy and Spain came samples of acute and convalescent COVID-19. In each case, the material was cDNA or gDNA derived from T cells, B-cell-depleted T cells, or PBMCs.

In the original analysis: Researchers report that nucleated cell counts were estimated from reference gene primer amplification. Profiled with immunoSEQ multiplex PCR; TCRdb holds only in-frame clones, not every one. The V and J calls and clone size are taken from that table; D and trimming were inferred from the DNA. The sample consists of fewer than 250,000 clones, approximately 90% of them appearing once. V shed 0 bases and J 6 bases; nucleotides not matched to a gene: 10. Germline CDR1 and CDR2: SGHKS and YYEKEE (reference sequence). CDR3 length: 16 amino acids. In this sample, this clone is large.

The receptor comes from a woman in her 40s with acute or convalescent COVID-19. The rearrangement joins TRBV5-5 to TRBJ1-2; 8 positions match TRBD1. Sequenced input: peripheral blood. CDR3 nucleotide sequence: TGTGCCAGCAGCTTGGGCGGGGTCAGGGGGCTTCATGGCTACACCTTC. It codes for CASSLGGVRGLHGYTF.